This TCR beta chain was identified during a study of cytomegalovirus exposure and HLA in healthy donors. About this clone itself: Its antigen is currently unknown.

General study points: Immune exposure information available was restricted to CMV serostatus. According to the study, 180 or so TCR beta chains were cytomegalovirus-associated. Earlier analysis looked at TCR beta V segments, and most were productive about 87% or about 30% of the time.

With 4 bases removed from V and 1 base from J, the gap between germline ends came to 10 bases. From germline, CDR1 is SNHLY and CDR2 FYNNEI. This CDR3 spans 14 amino acids. Amplification used 60 Vbeta primers and 13 Jbeta primers. The data were produced by immunoSEQ multiplex PCR, yet TCRdb's version contains in-frame clones alone and is incomplete. Altogether about 140,000 clones are present, roughly 80% being singletons, with the ten largest covering 1.2%. The clonotype comes from a female donor in good health and CMV-seronegative. Sequencing was done on a sample of PBMCs. The chain combines TRBV2 with TRBJ1-1, with a tentative D call TRBD1 (5 bases). This CDR3 is CASSVEGRNTEAFF. CDR3 nucleotides: TGTGCCAGCAGTGTGGAGGGGAGGAACACTGAAGCTTTCTTT. The variable domain in full, with the rest retrieved from reference TRBV2 and TRBJ1-1, is EPEVTQTPSHQVTQMGQEVILRCVPISNHLYFYWYRQILGQKVEFLVSFYNNEISEKSEIFDDQFSVERPDGSNFTLKIRSTKLEDSAMYFCASSVEGRNTEAFFGQGTRLTVV.